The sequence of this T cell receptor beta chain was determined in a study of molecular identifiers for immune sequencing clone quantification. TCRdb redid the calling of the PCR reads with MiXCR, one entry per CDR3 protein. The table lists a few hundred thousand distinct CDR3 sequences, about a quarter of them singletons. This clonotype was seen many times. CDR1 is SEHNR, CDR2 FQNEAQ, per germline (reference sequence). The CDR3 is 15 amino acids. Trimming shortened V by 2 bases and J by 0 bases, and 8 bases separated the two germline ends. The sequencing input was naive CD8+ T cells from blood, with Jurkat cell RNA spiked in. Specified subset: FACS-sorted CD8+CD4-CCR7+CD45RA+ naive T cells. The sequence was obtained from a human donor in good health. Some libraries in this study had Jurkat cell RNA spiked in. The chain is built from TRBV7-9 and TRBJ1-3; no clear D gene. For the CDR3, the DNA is TGTGCCAGCAGCTTAAGTCGAGGCTCTGGAAACACCATATATTTT. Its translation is CASSLSRGSGNTIYF.